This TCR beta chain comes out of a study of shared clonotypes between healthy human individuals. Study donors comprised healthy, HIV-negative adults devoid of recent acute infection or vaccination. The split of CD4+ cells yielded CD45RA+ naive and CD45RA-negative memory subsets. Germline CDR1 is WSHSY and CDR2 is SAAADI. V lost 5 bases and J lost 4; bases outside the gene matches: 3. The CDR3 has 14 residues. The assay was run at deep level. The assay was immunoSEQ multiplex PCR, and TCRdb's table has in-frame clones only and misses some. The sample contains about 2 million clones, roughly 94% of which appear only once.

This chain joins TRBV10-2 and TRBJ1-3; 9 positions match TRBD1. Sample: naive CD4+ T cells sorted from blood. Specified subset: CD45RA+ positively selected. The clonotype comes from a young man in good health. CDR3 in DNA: TGCGCCAGCAGTTGGACAGGGGAAGGAAACACCATATATTTT. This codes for CASSWTGEGNTIYF.